A selection of T cell receptor beta chains follows, all from one sample in a study of technical replicates of blood from several donors. The repertoire was sequenced with immunoSEQ multiplex PCR; TCRdb's copy has only in-frame clones and lacks some. The sample records about 75,000 clones, about 97% being singletons. The sample was T cells isolated from PBMCs. Receptor source: a human donor in good health. CDR3s include the opening cysteine and the closing phenylalanine or tryptophan. Each record gives: V gene, D gene, clone size, J gene, CDR3 protein, CDR3 DNA. D genes are given only for firm matches. Some rows mark clone size as missing; the rest say once, few, many or name a class of expanded clone.

>TRBV29-1|-|-|TRBJ1-2
CSVEVSTRTGYTF
TGCAGCGTTGAAGTCTCGACGAGGACAGGCTACACCTTC
>TRBV4-3|-|-|TRBJ1-1
CASSQGTANTEAFF
TGCGCCAGCAGCCAAGGGACAGCCAACACTGAAGCTTTCTTT
>TRBV9|-|-|TRBJ2-7
CASSSTGSEQYF
TGTGCCAGCAGCTCCACAGGGTCCGAGCAGTACTTC
>TRBV5-6|TRBD1|-|TRBJ2-7
CASSWGQSYEQYF
TGTGCCAGCAGCTGGGGACAGTCCTACGAGCAGTACTTC
>TRBV5-1|-|-|TRBJ2-7
CASSLEELRSYEQYF
TGCGCCAGCAGCTTGGAAGAGCTTCGCTCCTACGAGCAGTACTTC
>TRBV30|-|-|TRBJ1-3
CAWSGGERGNTIYF
TGTGCCTGGAGTGGGGGGGAACGTGGAAACACCATATATTTT
>TRBV9|-|-|TRBJ2-2
CASSEGLSTGELFF
TGTGCCAGCAGCGAGGGACTTTCCACCGGGGAGCTGTTTTTT
>TRBV6-5|-|-|TRBJ1-2
CASSTRGSYGYTF
TGTGCCAGCAGCACGCGAGGGTCCTATGGCTACACCTTC
>TRBV18|-|-|TRBJ2-7
CASSPADFYEQYF
TGTGCCAGCTCCCCAGCGGACTTCTACGAGCAGTACTTC
>TRBV4-3|TRBD1|-|TRBJ2-1
CASSQTGGGYNEQFF
TGCGCCAGCAGCCAAACAGGGGGAGGCTACAATGAGCAGTTCTTC
>TRBV19|-|-|TRBJ2-5
CASSIEARVSSETQYF
TGTGCCAGTAGTATAGAAGCGAGAGTCTCGTCGGAGACCCAGTACTTC
>TRBV2|-|few|TRBJ2-4
CASTSAATIQYF
TGTGCCAGCACCAGCGCGGCGACCATTCAGTACTTC
>TRBV7-8|TRBD2|-|TRBJ2-7
CTSGRGYEQYF
TGTACAAGCGGGAGGGGCTACGAGCAGTACTTC
>TRBV7-8|-|-|TRBJ2-7
CASSQDSYEQYF
TGTGCCAGCAGCCAAGACAGCTACGAGCAGTACTTC
>TRBV28|TRBD2|-|TRBJ2-7
CASTSGLAGYEYF
TGTGCCAGCACCTCGGGACTAGCGGGATACGAGTACTTC
>TRBV2|-|once|TRBJ2-1
CASRDINGGTVEQFF
TGTGCCAGCAGAGACATTAACGGGGGAACGGTTGAGCAGTTCTTC
>TRBV4-2|-|-|TRBJ2-1
CASSQDASEGGNEQFF
TGTGCCAGCAGCCAAGATGCTTCCGAGGGCGGCAATGAGCAGTTCTTC
>TRBV7-9|-|-|TRBJ2-1
CASSLEQGPYNEQFF
TGTGCCAGCAGCTTAGAACAGGGACCCTACAATGAGCAGTTCTTC
>TRBV9|-|once|TRBJ2-7
CASSVRRDPYEQYF
TGTGCCAGCAGCGTAAGGCGGGACCCCTACGAGCAGTACTTC
>TRBV27|-|-|TRBJ1-1
CASRDPGVNTEAFF
TGTGCCAGCAGAGACCCAGGGGTGAACACTGAAGCTTTCTTT
>TRBV5-1|-|-|TRBJ1-1
CASSLVRNTEAFF
TGCGCCAGCAGCTTGGTCCGGAACACTGAAGCTTTCTTT
>TRBV7-2|TRBD2|-|TRBJ2-3
CASSLAWISGSSTDTQYF
TGTGCCAGCAGCTTAGCGTGGATTAGCGGGTCTAGCACAGATACGCAGTATTTT
>TRBV11-1|TRBD2|once|TRBJ2-7
CASSLLAGGYEQYF
TGTGCCAGCAGCTTACTGGCGGGAGGCTACGAGCAGTACTTC
>TRBV10-3|TRBD1|-|TRBJ1-1
CAIRPGGDRGGDEAFF
TGTGCCATCAGACCAGGGGGGGACAGGGGAGGAGATGAAGCTTTCTTT
>TRBV4-1|-|-|TRBJ1-4
CASSQVGGKATNEKLFF
TGCGCCAGCAGCCAAGTCGGGGGAAAGGCAACTAATGAAAAACTGTTTTTT
>TRBV15|TRBD2|-|TRBJ2-1
CATSSELWAGGDNEQFF
TGTGCCACCAGCTCGGAGTTATGGGCGGGAGGGGACAATGAGCAGTTCTTC
>TRBV10-1|-|-|TRBJ2-2
CASSAQGTGELFF
TGCGCCAGCAGTGCCCAGGGCACCGGGGAGCTGTTTTTT
>TRBV19|TRBD2|few|TRBJ2-1
CASSNFGTSENEQFF
TGTGCCAGTAGTAATTTCGGGACTAGCGAGAATGAGCAGTTCTTC
>TRBV9|TRBD2|-|TRBJ2-1
CASSWTSGSGYNEQFF
TGTGCCAGCAGCTGGACTAGCGGGAGTGGTTACAATGAGCAGTTCTTC
>TRBV7-2|TRBD2|-|TRBJ2-7
CASSLGAGVLPYEQYF
TGTGCCAGCAGCTTAGGAGCGGGAGTTCTTCCCTACGAGCAGTACTTC
>TRBV2|TRBD2|-|TRBJ2-7
CASRWTSGNDEQYF
TGTGCCAGCAGGTGGACTAGCGGGAACGACGAGCAGTACTTC
>TRBV19|-|few|TRBJ2-7
CASSRTGSYEQYF
TGTGCCAGTAGTCGCACCGGCTCCTACGAGCAGTACTTC
>TRBV28|TRBD1|-|TRBJ2-3
CASSWGQGPNTDTQYF
TGTGCCAGCAGTTGGGGACAGGGCCCTAACACAGATACGCAGTATTTT
>TRBV6-1|TRBD2|-|TRBJ2-4
CASSEVLASQVF
TGTGCCAGCAGTGAAGTACTAGCGAGCCAGGTCTTC
>TRBV5-1|TRBD2|-|TRBJ2-3
CASSWGRASGRHRTDTQYF
TGCGCCAGCAGCTGGGGCAGGGCTAGCGGGAGACACCGCACAGATACGCAGTATTTT
>TRBV28|TRBD1|-|TRBJ2-1
CASSLQGVNEQFF
TGTGCCAGCAGTTTACAGGGGGTCAATGAGCAGTTCTTC
>TRBV4-1|-|few|TRBJ1-4
CASSQETGKLFF
TGCGCCAGCAGCCAAGAGACGGGAAAACTGTTTTTT
>TRBV7-9|TRBD2|-|TRBJ2-3
CASSLGPLAGPLTDTQYF
TGTGCCAGCAGCTTAGGACCCCTAGCGGGACCGCTAACAGATACGCAGTATTTT
>TRBV7-3|-|once|TRBJ1-3
CASSLNGRGGHTIYF
TGTGCCAGCAGCTTAAATGGGAGGGGAGGCCACACCATATATTTT
>TRBV28|TRBD2|-|TRBJ2-2
CASSTHGTSGTITGELFF
TGTGCCAGCAGTACACATGGGACTAGCGGGACAATAACCGGGGAGCTGTTTTTT
>TRBV7-9|-|-|TRBJ2-7
CASKRVYEQYF
TGTGCCAGTAAGCGGGTCTACGAGCAGTACTTC
>TRBV4-1|-|once|TRBJ2-1
CASSRTAGYEQFF
TGCGCCAGCAGCCGGACGGCGGGATACGAGCAGTTCTTC
>TRBV19|-|-|TRBJ2-7
CASKARGSYEQYF
TGTGCCAGCAAGGCTAGGGGCTCCTACGAGCAGTACTTC
>TRBV6-5|TRBD2|once|TRBJ2-7
CASSYSTSGRGEQYF
TGTGCCAGCAGTTACTCGACTAGCGGGAGAGGAGAGCAGTACTTC
>TRBV5-6|-|-|TRBJ2-5
CASSGLIQETQYF
TGTGCCAGCAGCGGGCTGATCCAAGAGACCCAGTACTTC
>TRBV4-3|TRBD2|-|TRBJ2-1
CASSQDRGGRNEQFF
TGCGCCAGCAGCCAAGATCGGGGGGGGCGAAATGAGCAGTTCTTC
>TRBV9|-|-|TRBJ2-1
CASSVAGASNYNEQFF
TGTGCCAGCAGCGTAGCTGGCGCTAGTAACTACAATGAGCAGTTCTTC